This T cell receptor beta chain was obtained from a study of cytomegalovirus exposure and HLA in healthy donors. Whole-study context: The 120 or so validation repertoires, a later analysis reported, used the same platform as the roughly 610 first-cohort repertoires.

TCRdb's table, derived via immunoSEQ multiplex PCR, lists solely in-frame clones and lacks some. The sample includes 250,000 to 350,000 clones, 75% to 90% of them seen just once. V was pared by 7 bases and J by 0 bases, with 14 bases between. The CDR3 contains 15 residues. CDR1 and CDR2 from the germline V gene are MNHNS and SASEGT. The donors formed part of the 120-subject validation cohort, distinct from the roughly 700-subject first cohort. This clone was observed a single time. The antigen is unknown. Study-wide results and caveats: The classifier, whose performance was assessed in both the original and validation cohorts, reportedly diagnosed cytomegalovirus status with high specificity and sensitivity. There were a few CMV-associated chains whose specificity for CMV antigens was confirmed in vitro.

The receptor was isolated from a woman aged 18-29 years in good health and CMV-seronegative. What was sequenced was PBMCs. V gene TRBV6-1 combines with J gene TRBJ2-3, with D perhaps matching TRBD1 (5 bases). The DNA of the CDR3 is TGTGCCAGCAAAGCTAGTCAGGGTAGCACAGATACGCAGTATTTT. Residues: CASKASQGSTDTQYF.